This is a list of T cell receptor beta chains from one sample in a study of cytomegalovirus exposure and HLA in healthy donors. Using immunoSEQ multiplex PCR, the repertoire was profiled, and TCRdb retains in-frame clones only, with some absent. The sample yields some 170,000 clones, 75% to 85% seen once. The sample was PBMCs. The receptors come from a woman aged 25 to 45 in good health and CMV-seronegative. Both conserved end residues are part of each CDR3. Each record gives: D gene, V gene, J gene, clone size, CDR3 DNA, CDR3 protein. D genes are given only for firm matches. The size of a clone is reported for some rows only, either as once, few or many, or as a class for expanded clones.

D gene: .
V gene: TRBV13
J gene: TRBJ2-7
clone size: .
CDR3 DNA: TGTGCCAGCAGCTTAACTGGTACCTCCGAGCAGTACTTC
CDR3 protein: CASSLTGTSEQYF

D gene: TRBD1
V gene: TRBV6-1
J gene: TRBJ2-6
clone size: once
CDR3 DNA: TGTGCTGTGGGGACAGGGGGGGCCAACGTCCTGACTTTC
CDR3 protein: CAVGTGGANVLTF

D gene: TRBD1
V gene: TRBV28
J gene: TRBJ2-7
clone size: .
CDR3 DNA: TGTGCCAGCAGGTCCGGGACAGGGGGGCCCTACGAGCAGTACTTC
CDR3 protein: CASRSGTGGPYEQYF

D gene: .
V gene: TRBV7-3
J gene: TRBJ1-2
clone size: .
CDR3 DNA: TGTGCCAGCAGCTTAAGAGGGGGAGAAGGCTACACCTTC
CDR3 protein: CASSLRGGEGYTF

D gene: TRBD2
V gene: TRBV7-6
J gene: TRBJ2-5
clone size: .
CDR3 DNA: TGTGCCAGCAGCTTCATTACGGGACTAGAAGAGACCCAGTACTTC
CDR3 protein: CASSFITGLEETQYF

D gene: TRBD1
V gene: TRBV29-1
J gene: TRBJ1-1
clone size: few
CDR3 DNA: TGCAGCGTTGACGCAGGGACAGCACCGAGCACTGAAGCTTTCTTT
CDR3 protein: CSVDAGTAPSTEAFF

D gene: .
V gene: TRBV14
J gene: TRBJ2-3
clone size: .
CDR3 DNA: TGTGCCAGCAGCCAAGTCTTGGTAGCGACCACAGATACGCAGTATTTT
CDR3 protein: CASSQVLVATTDTQYF

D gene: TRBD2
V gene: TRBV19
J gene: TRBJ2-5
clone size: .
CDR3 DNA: TGTGCCAGTAAGGGGCTAGCGGGGGGGAGTGAGACCCAGTACTTC
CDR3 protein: CASKGLAGGSETQYF

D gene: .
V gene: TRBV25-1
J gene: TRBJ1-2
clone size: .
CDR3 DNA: TGTGCCAGCAGCACCCAAGCAACTAACTATGGCTACACCTTC
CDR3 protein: CASSTQATNYGYTF

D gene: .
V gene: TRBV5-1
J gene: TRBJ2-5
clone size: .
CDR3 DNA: TGCGCCAGCAGTACAGGGCGCCAAGAGACCCAGTACTTC
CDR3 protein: CASSTGRQETQYF

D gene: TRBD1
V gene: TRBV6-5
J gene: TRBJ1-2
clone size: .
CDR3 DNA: TGTGCCAGCAGTCACCGGGACAGGTTCAATGGCTACACCTTC
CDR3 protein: CASSHRDRFNGYTF

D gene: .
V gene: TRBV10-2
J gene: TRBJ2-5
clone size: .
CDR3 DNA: TGCGCCAGCAGTCAGGACATGCTGACCCAGTACTTC
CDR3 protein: CASSQDMLTQYF

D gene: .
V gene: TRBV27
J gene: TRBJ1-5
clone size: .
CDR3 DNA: TGTGCCAGCAGTTTAGGGGGGGCTTTCAATCAGCCCCAGCATTTT
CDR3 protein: CASSLGGAFNQPQHF

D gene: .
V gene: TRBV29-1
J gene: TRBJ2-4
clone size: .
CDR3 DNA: TGCAGCGTTACGGAGGCCAAAAACATTCAGTACTTC
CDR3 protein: CSVTEAKNIQYF

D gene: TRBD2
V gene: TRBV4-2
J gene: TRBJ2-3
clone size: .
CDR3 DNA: TGTGCCAGCAGCCCGTCATTCGTTAGCGGGAGCACAGATACGCAGTATTTT
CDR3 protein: CASSPSFVSGSTDTQYF

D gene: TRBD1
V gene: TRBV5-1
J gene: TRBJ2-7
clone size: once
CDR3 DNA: TGCGCCAGCAGCTCCCGGGACAGGGGGGACGAGCAGTACTTC
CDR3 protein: CASSSRDRGDEQYF

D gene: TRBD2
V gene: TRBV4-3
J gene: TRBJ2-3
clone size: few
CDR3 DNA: TGCGCCAGCAGCCGACTAGCGGGCGTCGTAGGGACAGATACGCAGTATTTT
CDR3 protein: CASSRLAGVVGTDTQYF

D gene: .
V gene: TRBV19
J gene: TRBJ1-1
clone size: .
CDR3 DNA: TGTGCCAGTAGTATGGAATTTACAGCGAACACTGAAGCTTTCTTT
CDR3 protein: CASSMEFTANTEAFF

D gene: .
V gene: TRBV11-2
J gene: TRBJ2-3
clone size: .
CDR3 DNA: TGTGCCAGCAGCTCCGCAGGGCCCACAGATACGCAGTATTTT
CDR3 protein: CASSSAGPTDTQYF

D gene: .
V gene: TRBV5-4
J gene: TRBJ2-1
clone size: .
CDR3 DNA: TGTGCCAGCAGCTTGGCCCCTAATGAGCAGTTCTTC
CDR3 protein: CASSLAPNEQFF